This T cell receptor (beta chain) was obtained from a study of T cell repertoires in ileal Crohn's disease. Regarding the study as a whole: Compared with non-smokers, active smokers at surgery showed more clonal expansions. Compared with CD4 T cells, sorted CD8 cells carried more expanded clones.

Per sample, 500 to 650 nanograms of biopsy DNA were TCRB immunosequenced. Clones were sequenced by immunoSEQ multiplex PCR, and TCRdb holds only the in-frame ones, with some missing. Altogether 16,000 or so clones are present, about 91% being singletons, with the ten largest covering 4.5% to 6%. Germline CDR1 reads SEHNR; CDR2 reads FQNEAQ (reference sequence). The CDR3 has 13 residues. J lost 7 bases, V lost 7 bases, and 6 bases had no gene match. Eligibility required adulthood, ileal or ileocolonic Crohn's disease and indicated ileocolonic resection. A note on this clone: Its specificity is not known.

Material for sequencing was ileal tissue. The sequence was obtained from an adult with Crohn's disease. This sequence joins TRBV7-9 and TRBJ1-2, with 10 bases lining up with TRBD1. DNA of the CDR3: TGTGCCAGCACCCCCGACAGGGGGCTTGGCTACACCTTC. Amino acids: CASTPDRGLGYTF.